This TCR beta chain was captured in a study of blood T cell repertoires in COVID-19. Overall study: Material from acute and convalescent COVID-19 was sourced from the United States, Italy and Spain. Sample material is recorded as cDNA or gDNA derived from T cells, B-cell-depleted T cells, or PBMCs.

Study processing details: Reference gene primer amplification gave nucleated cell count estimates. Clones were sequenced by immunoSEQ multiplex PCR, and TCRdb holds only the in-frame ones, with some missing. The DNA gave D and trimming, while V, J and clone size come from that table. The data hold 390,000 or so clones, with roughly 90% observed a single time. Seattle patients were enrolled during active infection and followed longitudinally. The CDR3 is made up of 16 amino acids. V lost 0 bases and J lost 7, with 16 bases in between. The germline V gene has CDR1 SGDLS and CDR2 YYNGEE. The chain carries TRBV9 and TRBJ1-4; D gene unclear. This receptor was taken from a woman aged 30 to 39 with COVID-19, enrolled during active disease. Material for sequencing was peripheral blood. DNA of the CDR3: TGTGCCAGCAGCGTAGGTTTTGGCACAGTGGGTGAAAAACTGTTTTTT. Its protein product is CASSVGFGTVGEKLFF.